This passage covers 29 T cell receptor beta chains from one sample sequenced in a study of blood T cell repertoires in COVID-19 (dated by TCRdb to 2018 to 2021). Library preparation used the immunoSEQ multiplex PCR assay. TCRdb took over this immuneACCESS table, retaining in-frame rearrangements with V and J assigned. Such tables are incomplete; in checked studies, under half of the missing clones stem from an unresolved V gene, and the remainder is unexplained. For this sample there are about 84,000 clones; 83% appear just once. Of the sample, 30% to 45% falls within the top ten clones. The sample consisted of peripheral blood. These receptors originate from a man older than 75 with active or convalescent COVID-19.

The gene calls are TRBV5-5 and TRBJ1-3, with 8 bases lining up with TRBD1. The CDR3 sequence is 15 residues long. Germline CDR1 and CDR2: SGHKS and YYEKEE (reference sequence). Germline trimming cut 6 bases from V and 2 bases from J; bases unmatched to any gene: 7. The CDR3 is CASTRTGPAGNTIYF. The CDR3 bases are TGTGCCAGCACCCGGACAGGGCCTGCTGGAAACACCATATATTTT.

This sequence joins TRBV5-1 and TRBJ1-1; D possibly corresponds to TRBD1 (5 bases). V was trimmed by 1 base and J by 1 base, leaving 8 bases between them. The CDR3 extends over 14 amino acids. Germline CDR1 is SGHRS and CDR2 is YFSETQ. The CDR3 loop is CASSLLTENTEAFF. The CDR3 nucleotides read TGCGCCAGCAGCTTGTTGACAGAGAACACTGAAGCTTTCTTT.

The chain combines TRBV4-3 with TRBJ2-3, with no clear D. The germline V gene encodes CDR1 LGHNA and CDR2 YSLEER. The CDR3 totals 17 residues. V lost 0 bases and J lost 0, with 13 bases in between. CDR3 coding DNA: TGCGCCAGCAGCCAAGATTGGCTAGGCTATAGCACAGATACGCAGTATTTT. The encoded protein is CASSQDWLGYSTDTQYF.

V and J are TRBV9 and TRBJ1-5; a possible D gene is TRBD1 (6 bases). The V gene's germline CDR1 is SGDLS and CDR2 YYNGEE. The germline V and J ends were trimmed by 0 bases and 4 bases, with 11 bases remaining between them. The CDR3 has 15 amino acids. CDR3 sequence: CASSVGGQMNQPQHF. CDR3 sequence (DNA): TGTGCCAGCAGCGTAGGCGGACAGATGAATCAGCCCCAGCATTTT.

This clone was picked up a small number of times. The rearrangement uses TRBV4-2 and TRBJ1-6, with TRBD1 matching 10 bases. The CDR3 spans 16 residues. V lost 4 bases, J lost 7 bases, and 7 bases stayed unmatched. CDR1 LGHNA and CDR2 YNFKEQ come from the germline V gene. CDR3 in amino acids: CASSPTRDRGNSPLHF. The CDR3 nucleotides read TGTGCCAGCAGCCCCACTCGGGACAGGGGAAATTCACCCCTCCACTTT.

J is TRBJ2-7 and V is TRBV5-1; D is perhaps TRBD1 (6 bases). The CDR3 runs 14 residues. The V gene lost 4 bases and the J gene lost 0 bases, with 11 bases spanning the gap. CDR1 is SGHRS and CDR2 is YFSETQ in the germline V gene. The CDR3 sequence is CASSRDTFSYEQYF. In nucleotides, the CDR3 is TGCGCCAGCAGCCGGGACACCTTCTCCTACGAGCAGTACTTC.

The chain joins TRBV14 to TRBJ1-1; unclear D gene. The CDR3 is 13 amino acids. Trimming cost V 2 bases and J 1 base, with 5 bases left between them. Germline lookup yields CDR1 SGHDN and CDR2 FVKESK. The CDR3: CASSQQANTEAFF. The CDR3 coding sequence is TGTGCCAGCAGCCAACAGGCGAACACTGAAGCTTTCTTT.

The chain combines TRBV3-1 (or the pseudogene TRBV3-2) with TRBJ1-2, with 9 bases aligning to TRBD1. The CDR3 runs 18 residues. V gave up 1 base and J gave up 4 bases; unmatched junction bases: 13. The germline gives CDR1 LGHDT, CDR2 YNNKEL (reference sequence). CDR3 loop: CASSQAYRDREIRYGYTF. CDR3 coding DNA: TGTGCCAGCAGCCAAGCCTACCGGGACAGGGAAATCCGCTATGGCTACACCTTC.

The chain has TRBV13 and TRBJ1-4; D might be TRBD1 (5 bases). This CDR3 is 14 amino acids long. V lost 3 bases and J 4 bases, leaving 9 bases between the germline ends. Germline V lookup: CDR1 PRHDT, CDR2 FYEKMQ (reference sequence). CDR3 protein: CASSLGPINEKLFF. The DNA for the CDR3 is TGTGCCAGCAGCTTGGGGCCGATTAATGAAAAACTGTTTTTT.

The count of this clone is one. The rearrangement links TRBV27 to TRBJ2-1; 9 bases are shared with TRBD2. The CDR3 loop spans 17 amino acids. CDR1 is MNHEY, CDR2 SMNVEV, per germline (reference sequence). Trimming cost V 10 bases and J 10 bases; bases outside gene matches: 23. The CDR3 here is CAIPGGRFSGGWGEQFF. CDR3 bases: TGTGCCATCCCGGGGGGTCGTTTTAGCGGGGGCTGGGGGGAGCAGTTCTTC.

The chain joins TRBV28 to TRBJ1-2, with D perhaps TRBD1 (5 bases). CDR3 length: 13 amino acids. Germline CDR1 is MDHEN and CDR2 is SYDVKM. Trimming removed 8 bases at V and 1 base at J, with 11 bases between. The CDR3 region is CASARDFNYGYTF. DNA of the CDR3: TGTGCCAGCGCTAGGGACTTTAACTATGGCTACACCTTC.

CDR3 bases: TGTGCCAGCAGCCAAGCGACTAGCGGGAGTTACAATGAGCAGTTCTTC. Translation: CASSQATSGSYNEQFF. The rearrangement links TRBV3-1 (or the pseudogene TRBV3-2) to TRBJ2-1; 12 positions match TRBD2. V lost 1 base and J lost 4; bases outside the gene matches: 2. The CDR3 sequence is 16 residues long. Germline values: CDR1 LGHDT, CDR2 YNNKEL (reference sequence).

The chain joins TRBV5-1 to TRBJ2-5; D is perhaps TRBD1 (10 bases). Per the germline V gene, CDR1 is SGHRS and CDR2 is YFSETQ. The CDR3 runs to 19 residues. V was cut by 0 bases and J by 6 bases, with 27 bases left in between. In nucleotides, the CDR3 is TGCGCCAGCAGCTTGGGGCCCCCGCTAGCGGGACAGGGGTTAAAGACCCAGTACTTC. This sequence encodes CASSLGPPLAGQGLKTQYF.

The chain combines TRBV5-1 with TRBJ1-4; TRBD1 matches at 9 bases. Per germline, CDR1 SGHRS and CDR2 YFSETQ. This CDR3 contains 15 residues. Trimming removed 1 base from V and 8 bases from J; junction bases left unmatched: 6. The CDR3 DNA sequence: TGCGCCAGCAGCTTGACAGGGGGCAAAATGGAAAAACTGTTTTTT. Protein sequence: CASSLTGGKMEKLFF.

This chain joins TRBV5-1 and TRBJ2-7, with 10 bases identical to TRBD2. From germline, CDR1 is SGHRS and CDR2 YFSETQ. This CDR3 contains 15 residues. Trimming cost V 2 bases and J 4 bases; bases outside gene matches: 6. CDR3 nucleotides: TGCGCCAGCAGCTTAGTAGCGGGAGGTTCTTACGAGCAGTACTTC. Protein: CASSLVAGGSYEQYF.

The DNA of the CDR3 is TGTGCCAGCAGCGACCCTAGGCGGAACACTGAAGCTTTCTTT. Translating gives CASSDPRRNTEAFF. The chain recombines TRBV6-4 with TRBJ1-1; D is uncertain. Between the trimmed V and J ends, which lost 6 bases and 1 base, there was a span of 12 bases. CDR3 length: 14 residues. The germline gives CDR1 MRHNA, CDR2 SNTAGT.

The V gene is TRBV29-1, the J gene TRBJ2-1; 7 nucleotides align to TRBD1. The CDR3 extends over 12 amino acids. Trimming cost V 4 bases and J 14 bases; bases outside gene matches: 11. CDR1 and CDR2 (germline): SQVTM, ANQGSEA. In nucleotides, the CDR3 is TGCAGCGTTGGCAATCGGACAGGTATGGAGTTCTTC. This codes for CSVGNRTGMEFF.

The gene calls are TRBV5-1 and TRBJ2-5; 7 nucleotides match TRBD2. The CDR3 consists of 15 residues. Looked up from germline, CDR1 is SGHRS and CDR2 is YFSETQ. With V trimmed by 0 bases and J by 1 base, 3 bases remained unmatched. The CDR3 DNA reads as TGCGCCAGCAGCTTGGAAGCGGGAATCCAAGAGACCCAGTACTTC. Amino acid sequence: CASSLEAGIQETQYF.

The chain couples TRBV10-3 to TRBJ1-4; TRBD1 aligns across 10 bases. Germline V gene lookup returns CDR1 ENHRY and CDR2 SYGVKD. V trimming: 0 bases; J trimming: 5 bases; junction bases outside the gene matches: 0. There are 15 residues in the CDR3. The DNA of the CDR3 is TGTGCCATCAGTGAGTCGACAGGGGGCAATGAAAAACTGTTTTTT. It translates to CAISESTGGNEKLFF.

The chain has TRBV5-1 and TRBJ1-5; 7 positions agree with TRBD1. V lost 4 bases and J lost 6; bases outside the gene matches: 10. The CDR3 length is 15 residues. Germline CDR1 is SGHRS and CDR2 is YFSETQ. In DNA, the CDR3 is TGCGCCAGCAGCCCCGGGGACAGTGATGTTCAGCCCCAGCATTTT. Protein sequence: CASSPGDSDVQPQHF.

The CDR3 here is CASSPRSAYNEQFF. CDR3 in DNA: TGTGCCAGCAGCCCCAGAAGCGCCTACAATGAGCAGTTCTTC. This sequence joins TRBV9 and TRBJ2-1; no reliable D call. From germline, CDR1 is SGDLS and CDR2 YYNGEE. V shed 4 bases and J shed 2 bases, with 10 bases lying between them. This CDR3 spans 14 amino acids.

The CDR3 here is CASSQDPPVAAPTDTQYF. CDR3 coding DNA: TGCGCCAGCAGCCAAGATCCCCCGGTAGCGGCCCCCACAGATACGCAGTATTTT. The chain carries TRBV4-1 and TRBJ2-3; a possible D gene is TRBD2 (6 bases). The ends were cut back, 0 bases at V and 2 bases at J, with 18 bases in the middle. This CDR3 region has 18 residues. Germline CDR1 MGHRA, CDR2 YSYEKL.

The chain carries TRBV4-3 and TRBJ2-5; TRBD2 matches 15 bases. In germline, CDR1 is LGHNA, CDR2 YSLEER. The CDR3 has 15 amino acids. V lost 1 base, J lost 10 bases, and 4 bases stayed unmatched. The CDR3 bases are TGCGCCAGCAGCCAAGGGACTAGCGGGAGGGTGGTCCAGTACTTC. Amino acids: CASSQGTSGRVVQYF.

This chain uses TRBV5-6 with TRBJ1-2; D remains unclear. V shed 4 bases and J shed 4 bases, with 14 bases lying between them. Germline CDR1 SGHDT, CDR2 YYEEEE. CDR3 length: 14 amino acids. CDR3 amino acids: CASSRPGGAYGYTF. CDR3 nucleotide sequence: TGTGCCAGCAGCCGACCCGGCGGTGCCTATGGCTACACCTTC.

The chain combines TRBV5-4 with TRBJ2-3, with 14 bases matching TRBD2. CDR1 is SGHNT, CDR2 YYREEE, per germline (reference sequence). The CDR3 has 17 residues. J was trimmed by 2 bases and V by 4 bases; bases with no gene match: 6. In DNA, the CDR3 is TGTGCCAGCAGCGCCGGACTAGCGGGAGGCTACACAGATACGCAGTATTTT. Translation: CASSAGLAGGYTDTQYF. Drawing the rest from reference TRBV5-4 and TRBJ2-3, the complete variable domain is ETGVTQSPTHLIKTRGQQVTLRCSSQSGHNTVSWYQQALGQGPQFIFQYYREEENGRGNFPPRFSGLQFPNYSSELNVNALELDDSALYLCASSAGLAGGYTDTQYFGPGTRLTVL.

V and J are TRBV11-3 and TRBJ2-3; weak D call: TRBD2 (5 bases). CDR3 size: 13 residues. Trimming shortened V by 3 bases and J by 8 bases, and 12 bases separated the two germline ends. The germline V gene encodes CDR1 SGHNT and CDR2 YENEEA. The CDR3 loop reads CASSLNGVATQYF. The DNA for the CDR3 is TGTGCCAGCAGCTTGAACGGGGTCGCTACGCAGTATTTT.

This chain uses TRBV7-2 with TRBJ1-3; 9 positions agree with TRBD1. V shed 7 bases and J 4 bases; nucleotides not matched to a gene: 8. This CDR3 region has 15 residues. Germline V CDR1 and CDR2: SGHTA, FQGNSA. As DNA, the CDR3 is TGTGCCAGCACGAGAACAGGGGGCTCCGGAAACACCATATATTTT. Its protein is CASTRTGGSGNTIYF.

The chain joins TRBV7-8 to TRBJ2-3; no firm D call. The V gene's germline CDR1 is SGHVS and CDR2 FQNEAQ. V dropped 5 bases and J dropped 5 bases, with 8 bases sitting between them. The CDR3 extends over 12 amino acids. The CDR3 coding sequence is TGTGCCAGCAGCCAAGGAGTAGATACGCAGTATTTT. This sequence encodes CASSQGVDTQYF.

V is TRBV6-1 and J is TRBJ1-5; the D is unclear. The CDR3 extends over 14 amino acids. Germline V gene data show CDR1 as MNHNS and CDR2 as SASEGT. Trimming removed 0 bases at V and 4 bases at J, with 7 bases between. The CDR3 sequence: CASSEAGGNQPQHF. The CDR3, as DNA: TGTGCCAGCAGTGAAGCCGGCGGGAATCAGCCCCAGCATTTT.